This T cell receptor beta chain appears in the sequencing data of a study of CD4+ T cells in melanoma. Overall study results and limits: CD8+ T cell, macrophage and B cell function reportedly correlated with neoantigen-specific CD4+ T cells.

Deletions cut 0 bases from V and 10 bases from J, with 22 bases between. This CDR3 region has 17 residues. Germline CDR1 reads SGHRS; CDR2 reads YFSETQ. As concerns this clone: Its antigen is as yet unknown.

TCRdb keeps only in-frame clones here, not all; method: immunoSEQ multiplex PCR. In the table there are around 15,000 clones, around 77% of which are singletons. The V gene is TRBV5-1, the J gene TRBJ1-4; D unclear. Sequencing was carried out using cells from a culture (not recorded whether cultured in vitro). This TCR was sampled from a human donor with melanoma. DNA for the CDR3: TGCGCCAGCAGCTTGGAAATCTCCGGTCCCTCTACGGGAAAACTGTTTTTT. Translation gives CASSLEISGPSTGKLFF. Variable domain in full (rest from reference TRBV5-1 and TRBJ1-4): KAGVTQTPRYLIKTRGQQVTLSCSPISGHRSVSWYQQTPGQGLQFLFEYFSETQRNKGNFPGRFSGRQFSNSRSEMNVSTLELGDSALYLCASSLEISGPSTGKLFFGSGTQLSVL.